The sequence of this TCR beta chain was determined in a study of neurological immune-mediated disorders (dated by TCRdb to between 2018 and 2020). Regarding the complete study: Among the approximately 35 multiple sclerosis patients, relapsing-remitting MS was present in roughly 30 and secondary progressive MS was present in 3. Peripheral blood TCR-beta repertoires from HTLV-I-associated myelopathy (HAM/TSP) patients, multiple sclerosis patients and healthy controls were compared by UMI-based sequencing. Longitudinal samples, technical triplicates and paired sorted CD4+ and CD8+ T-cell subsets, alongside PBMC samples, were included among the roughly 110 TCR-beta libraries. Longitudinal HAM/TSP and healthy donors were sampled at 3 time-points each (3-40 month intervals). The cohort included roughly 71 subjects: about 15 with HAM/TSP, about 34 with multiple sclerosis, and around 20 healthy controls.

cDNA was synthesized by template-switch 5'RACE using a primer with a 10-nucleotide random unique molecular identifier that tagged each TCR transcript. Every sequencing run covered 15-18 subjects and yielded more than 180 million TCR-beta sequences. The RNeasy kit was used for extraction of total RNA. Using the KAPA Real-time Library Amplification kit, TCR-beta VDJ regions were amplified with primers for the TCR constant region and the 5'RACE anchor. A first PCR added sample indexes and Illumina adaptors, after which a second PCR increased the library yield. After Ampure bead purification, the TCR product of roughly 650 bp was size-selected on a 2% E-gel SizeSelection system. Before pooling, library quality was assessed on a Bioanalyzer, concentration was determined with Qubit, and library quantification was performed with the Kapa Library Quantification kit. An Illumina HiSeq 2500 was used to sequence the libraries paired-end at 2 x 150 bp. To increase sequence diversity, roughly 25-31% phiX was spiked into each library pool. The original pipeline was this. Quality-filtered reads were processed with the UMI-based MiGEC pipeline, and over 80% of raw TCR sequences were removed by the MiGEC pipeline during error correction. IMGT germline references were used for aligning VDJ genes, and each clonotype was defined as a unique CDR3 amino acid sequence together with its V-J genes. Clonal expansion, Shannon diversity, and CDR3 relatedness (CalcPairwiseDistances, ClusterSamples) were evaluated with VDJtools, and phylogenetic trees were built with CLCbio workbench. Clones with at least 8 unique UMIs were defined as expanded, with this threshold being based on coefficient-of-variation modelling across technical triplicates. TCRdb trimmed public reads at Q25 via fastp, called clones via MiXCR and kept in-frame beta chains. CDR3 protein sequences are deduplicated, and each keeps its most common genes and DNA. TCRdb, not the authors, supplied the V and J calls. The sample table records some 38,000 distinct CDR3 sequences; about 3.3% of these occur just once. The top ten clones comprise around 8% of the sample.

What the time point label conveys for this sample: longitudinal time-point 1 (baseline). For the unsorted PBMC libraries, 2 million PBMCs were stored in RNAlater at -80 degrees C until RNA extraction and were used to generate the libraries. Multiple sclerosis patients were enrolled in a US clinical protocol evaluating disease progression by magnetic resonance imaging. Peripheral blood underwent Ficoll-Hypaque density gradient centrifugation to isolate PBMCs, which were then cryopreserved in liquid nitrogen. The CDR3, cysteine through phenylalanine, is 14 amino acids long. Just the 42-base CDR3 DNA is kept, in frame starting at base 1. Deletion took 5 bases off V and 2 bases off J, with a span of 10 bases between the germline ends. This clonotype was seen many times. Its target antigen remains unknown. The input lacks base qualities; no much larger clone sits a single base away. Study-level results and caveats: In phylogenetic analysis, the repertoires of 18 of 34 MS patients grouped into a cluster of related CDR3 sequences, which suggests a possible signature at the repertoire level. No clinical or MRI features were associated with the MS cluster, and the authors said that larger cohorts are needed. Across subjects, expanded clones never shared an identical CDR3 amino acid sequence, which suggests that the TCR-beta repertoires in every group were private. TCR clonal expansion was highest in HAM/TSP patients and lowest in MS patients, with MS patients falling below even healthy controls.

Sequencing used PBMCs. The chain is made from TRBV12-3 or TRBV12-4 and TRBJ1-5; no D segment can be confidently identified. This receptor was identified in a woman aged 55-75 years with multiple sclerosis. The CDR3 reads CASSPIQGNQPQHF. The sequence in DNA is TGTGCCAGCAGTCCTATCCAGGGCAATCAGCCCCAGCATTTT.